This TCR beta chain derives from a study of blood T cell repertoires in COVID-19. Using immunoSEQ multiplex PCR, the repertoire was profiled, and TCRdb retains in-frame clones only, with some absent. The data show more than 65,000 clones, 84% seen once. The clonotype comes from a man aged 45-60 years with acute or convalescent COVID-19. Sample: peripheral blood.

The CDR3: CASSIGQSETQYF. CDR3 in DNA: TGTGCCAGCAGCATCGGACAGTCTGAGACCCAGTACTTC. This chain joins TRBV11-3 and TRBJ2-5; D may be TRBD1 (6 bases). The CDR3 runs 13 residues. Germline CDR1 reads SGHNT; CDR2 reads YENEEA. Between the trimmed V and J ends, which lost 5 bases and 5 bases, there was a span of 12 bases.